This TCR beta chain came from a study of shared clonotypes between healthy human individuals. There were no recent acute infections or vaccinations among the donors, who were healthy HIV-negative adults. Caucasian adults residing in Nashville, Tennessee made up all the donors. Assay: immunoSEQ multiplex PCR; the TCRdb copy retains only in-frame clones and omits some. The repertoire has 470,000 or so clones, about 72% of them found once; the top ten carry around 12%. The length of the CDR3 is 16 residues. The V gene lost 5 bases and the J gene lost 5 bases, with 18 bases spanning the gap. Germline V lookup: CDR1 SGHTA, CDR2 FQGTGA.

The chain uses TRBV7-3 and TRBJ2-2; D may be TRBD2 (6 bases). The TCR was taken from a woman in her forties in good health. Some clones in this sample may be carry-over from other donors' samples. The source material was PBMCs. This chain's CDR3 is CASSATPGVKTGELFF. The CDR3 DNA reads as TGTGCCAGCAGCGCTACTCCGGGAGTTAAAACCGGGGAGCTGTTTTTT.